The 22 T cell receptor beta chains given below trace back to one sample, sequenced in a study of control samples from healthy donors and cancer patients. The protocol was immunoSEQ multiplex PCR, while the TCRdb copy is restricted to in-frame clones and leaves out a portion. Of more than 100,000 clones in the sample, roughly 89% are singletons; the top ten hold over 6.5%. Specimen: PBMCs. These receptors all come from a man aged 50 or older with head and neck cancer.

DNA of the CDR3: TGTGCCAGTAGCGACAGCTCGAGCTCCTACAATGAGCAGTTCTTC. It specifies CASSDSSSSYNEQFF. The V call is TRBV19, the J call TRBJ2-1; maybe TRBD1 (5 bases). Trimming cost V 6 bases and J 0 bases, with 12 bases left between them. Germline CDR1 and CDR2: LNHDA and SQIVND (reference sequence). The CDR3 length is 15 residues.

V usage is TRBV30 and J usage is TRBJ1-1, with 8 bases matching TRBD1. The trim removed 3 bases at V and 4 bases at J, leaving 4 bases unmatched. This CDR3 spans 13 amino acids. Germline V lookup: CDR1 GTSNPN, CDR2 SVGIG (reference sequence). This CDR3 reads CAWSRQGTTEAFF. The CDR3 coding sequence is TGTGCCTGGAGCAGACAGGGGACCACTGAAGCTTTCTTT.

This clone was counted a few times. CDR3 sequence: CASSLVDGGAGSPLHF. CDR3 DNA sequence: TGTGCCAGCAGCTTAGTAGACGGTGGGGCGGGGTCACCCCTCCACTTT. The V gene is TRBV7-2, the J gene TRBJ1-6, with D perhaps TRBD1 (5 bases). This CDR3 has 16 residues. Germline CDR1 reads SGHTA; CDR2 reads FQGNSA. The V end was cut by 1 base, the J end by 10 bases, with 17 bases between.

The chain is built from TRBV7-9 and TRBJ2-2, with 13 nucleotides matching TRBD2. The CDR3 is made up of 17 amino acids. Germline CDR1 reads SEHNR; CDR2 reads FQNEAQ (reference sequence). V gave up 4 bases and J gave up 1 base; unmatched junction bases: 3. CDR3 sequence reads: CASSSWTSGRNTGELFF. The CDR3 nucleotides read TGTGCCAGCAGCTCCTGGACTAGCGGGAGGAACACCGGGGAGCTGTTTTTT.

The genes are TRBV5-1 and TRBJ2-5; D gene ambiguous. The CDR3 spans 14 residues. The germline CDR1 and CDR2 sequences are SGHRS and YFSETQ. Trimming cost V 0 bases and J 3 bases, with 9 bases left between them. CDR3 sequence: CASSLGMSKETQYF. The DNA for the CDR3 is TGCGCCAGCAGCTTGGGTATGTCAAAAGAGACCCAGTACTTC.

This chain links TRBV4-1 with TRBJ2-1; 7 bases match TRBD2. There are 15 residues in the CDR3. Germline assignment: CDR1 MGHRA and CDR2 YSYEKL. After removal of 0 bases from V and 4 bases from J, the junction contained 3 bases not matched to a gene. This CDR3 reads CASSQDRGVYNEQFF. The CDR3 region has the DNA TGCGCCAGCAGCCAAGATCGGGGGGTTTACAATGAGCAGTTCTTC.

The chain couples TRBV5-1 to TRBJ2-6; no clear D gene. V dropped 2 bases and J dropped 2 bases, with 14 bases sitting between them. The CDR3 spans 17 residues. Per germline, CDR1 SGHRS and CDR2 YFSETQ. CDR3 sequence: CASSFGPFLTGANVLTF. The CDR3 DNA follows: TGCGCCAGCAGCTTTGGCCCTTTCCTGACTGGGGCCAACGTCCTGACTTTC. The full variable domain, rest sourced from reference TRBV5-1 and TRBJ2-6, is KAGVTQTPRYLIKTRGQQVTLSCSPISGHRSVSWYQQTPGQGLQFLFEYFSETQRNKGNFPGRFSGRQFSNSRSEMNVSTLELGDSALYLCASSFGPFLTGANVLTFGAGSRLTVL.

The V call is TRBV5-4, the J call TRBJ2-7; 9 bases are a match to TRBD1. Losses at the gene ends were 3 bases for V and 1 base for J; bases not matched to a gene: 5. The germline CDR1 and CDR2 sequences are SGHNT and YYREEE (reference sequence). This CDR3 has 15 residues. The CDR3 sequence: CASSSGTGISYEQYF. In DNA, the CDR3 is TGTGCCAGCAGCTCCGGGACAGGGATTTCCTACGAGCAGTACTTC. The whole variable domain, remainder taken from reference TRBV5-4 and TRBJ2-7, is ETGVTQSPTHLIKTRGQQVTLRCSSQSGHNTVSWYQQALGQGPQFIFQYYREEENGRGNFPPRFSGLQFPNYSSELNVNALELDDSALYLCASSSGTGISYEQYFGPGTRLTVT.

CDR3 coding DNA: TGCAGCGTTGACGGATCCTTAGCGGACGATTACAATGAGCAGTTCTTC. Protein product: CSVDGSLADDYNEQFF. The chain uses TRBV29-1 and TRBJ2-1, with D perhaps TRBD2 (6 bases). The CDR3 runs to 16 residues. Germline-derived CDR1 and CDR2 are SQVTM and ANQGSEA. V was pared by 3 bases and J by 4 bases, with 19 bases between.

This chain connects TRBV6-5 to TRBJ1-5, with D maybe TRBD1 (5 bases). Trimming took 6 bases from V and 7 from J, leaving 13 bases between them. Germline CDR1 reads MNHEY; CDR2 reads SVGAGI. The CDR3 has 13 amino acids. CDR3 DNA sequence: TGTGCCAGCAGCTGGGGCGCGGGACAGCCCCAGCATTTT. This sequence encodes CASSWGAGQPQHF.

This chain links TRBV11-2 with TRBJ2-1; TRBD2 aligns across 9 bases. The CDR3 has 18 amino acids. The V gene's germline CDR1 is SGHAT and CDR2 FQNNGV. V lost 2 bases to trimming and J lost 2 bases; unmatched junction nucleotides: 10. The CDR3 region is CASSLNIIAGGPYNEQFF. In DNA form, the CDR3 reads TGTGCCAGCAGCTTAAATATAATTGCGGGAGGGCCCTACAATGAGCAGTTCTTC.

This clone occurred once. The chain has TRBV9 and TRBJ2-2; D may be TRBD1 (6 bases). The CDR3 runs to 13 residues. Germline V lookup: CDR1 SGDLS, CDR2 YYNGEE. Trimming cost V 3 bases and J 6 bases, with 9 bases left between them. CDR3 in DNA: TGTGCCAGCAGCGCCACAGGGCCCGGGGAGCTGTTTTTT. Translating it yields CASSATGPGELFF.

CDR3: CASRIWPQMAGVSPLHF. In nucleotides, the CDR3 is TGTGCCAGCAGAATTTGGCCCCAGATGGCCGGGGTGTCACCCCTCCACTTT. The rearrangement links TRBV27 to TRBJ1-6; no firm D call. Germline V lookup: CDR1 MNHEY, CDR2 SMNVEV (reference sequence). The CDR3 is 17 amino acids. V was trimmed by 6 bases and J by 10 bases, leaving 25 bases between them.

The rearrangement joins TRBV5-4 to TRBJ1-4; 9 nucleotides line up with TRBD1. The CDR3 spans 18 residues. Germline V gene lookup returns CDR1 SGHNT and CDR2 YYREEE (reference sequence). With V trimmed by 3 bases and J by 8 bases, 17 bases remained unmatched. The CDR3 DNA sequence: TGTGCCAGCAGCTCACTAACACAAACAGGGGGCGCGGGAGAAAAACTGTTTTTT. Translated, it gives CASSSLTQTGGAGEKLFF.

The V gene is TRBV6-2 or TRBV6-3, the J gene TRBJ2-5, with a weak D call TRBD2 (6 bases). V shed 6 bases and J shed 5 bases, with 16 bases lying between them. This CDR3 region has 14 residues. In germline, CDR1 is MNHEY, CDR2 SVGEGT. The CDR3 here is CASSLRDGGETQYF. The CDR3 DNA reads as TGTGCCAGCAGCCTCCGGGACGGAGGGGAGACCCAGTACTTC.

The chain uses TRBV18 and TRBJ1-2, with D possibly matching TRBD1 (6 bases). Germline V gene lookup returns CDR1 KGHSH and CDR2 LQKENI. The CDR3 extends over 14 amino acids. With 3 bases removed from V and 5 bases from J, the gap between germline ends came to 13 bases. The CDR3 spells CASSPRDTEYGYTF. The CDR3 nucleotides are TGTGCCAGCTCACCGCGGGACACAGAATATGGCTACACCTTC. Using reference TRBV18 and TRBJ1-2 for the parts outside the CDR3, the full variable domain is NAGVMQNPRHLVRRRGQEARLRCSPMKGHSHVYWYRQLPEEGLKFMVYLQKENIIDESGMPKERFSAEFPKEGPSILRIQQVVRGDSAAYFCASSPRDTEYGYTFGSGTRLTVV.

V is TRBV6-5 and J is TRBJ1-1, with a possible D match to TRBD1 (5 bases). This CDR3 is 13 amino acids long. The germline gives CDR1 MNHEY, CDR2 SVGAGI. V gave up 4 bases and J gave up 6 bases, with 12 bases separating them. Written as DNA, the CDR3 is TGTGCCAGCAGTTTAGGGGTAGTCGCTGAAGCTTTCTTT. Amino acid sequence: CASSLGVVAEAFF.

The chain is built from TRBV6-1 and TRBJ2-4; 10 bases line up with TRBD1. This CDR3 has 20 residues. The germline V gene encodes CDR1 MNHNS and CDR2 SASEGT. Unmatched junction bases numbered 16, after V lost 4 bases and J lost 1 base. CDR3 in DNA: TGTGCCAGCAGTGGGGACGCCCGGGACAGGGGATGGGAGGCCAAAAACATTCAGTACTTC. It codes for CASSGDARDRGWEAKNIQYF.

The V call is TRBV14, the J call TRBJ1-1; D is uncertain. The CDR3 is made up of 13 amino acids. The V gene's germline CDR1 is SGHDN and CDR2 FVKESK. V was cut by 5 bases and J by 0 bases, with 7 bases left in between. CDR3 sequence: CASSSYMNTEAFF. As DNA, the CDR3 is TGTGCCAGCAGCTCGTATATGAACACTGAAGCTTTCTTT.

The rearrangement links TRBV3-1 (or the pseudogene TRBV3-2) to TRBJ2-5; possibly TRBD1 for D (6 bases). CDR1 is LGHDT, CDR2 YNNKEL, per germline (reference sequence). This CDR3 has 14 amino acids. V was shortened by 3 bases and J by 2 bases, with 10 bases between the two germline ends. CDR3: CASSQGASQETQYF. Written as DNA, the CDR3 is TGTGCCAGCAGCCAGGGGGCCTCACAAGAGACCCAGTACTTC.

The chain's CDR3 is CASSLDRVDNSPLHF. The CDR3 DNA reads TGTGCCAGCAGCTTAGACAGGGTCGACAATTCACCCCTCCACTTT. The chain combines TRBV7-9 with TRBJ1-6; tentative D call: TRBD1 (6 bases). This CDR3 has 15 residues. Germline-derived CDR1 and CDR2 are SEHNR and FQNEAQ (reference sequence). V lost 1 base, J lost 7 bases, and 11 bases lay in between.

Only a few counts were recorded for this clone. The V gene is TRBV6-1, the J gene TRBJ1-5; D is ambiguous. This CDR3 spans 13 amino acids. The germline gives CDR1 MNHNS, CDR2 SASEGT. V lost 2 bases to trimming and J lost 6 bases, with 8 bases between them. In DNA form, the CDR3 reads TGTGCCAGCAGTGAAATCCCCCTTCAGCCCCAGCATTTT. Its protein is CASSEIPLQPQHF.